The entry that follows covers one TCR beta chain sequence. Its antigen is currently unknown. This may be a read error: a much more frequent sequence differs by one nucleotide. CDR1 is LNHDA and CDR2 is SQIVND in the germline V gene (reference sequence). This CDR3 spans 13 amino acids. Genomic DNA acted as the template from which TCR beta VDJ combination and CDR3 sequence profiling were carried out. TCRdb reanalysed the reads using MiXCR and keeps one entry per CDR3 protein. The sample has approximately 200,000 distinct CDR3 sequences; roughly 45% are singletons. The entry originates in a study of CD8+CD57+ T cells in acquired aplastic anemia. Study overall: Recorded DNA amounts for sorted CD4+ and CD8+ cells had an average of approximately 2.9 ug.

An expansion of CD8+CD57+ cells by flow cytometry had been shown in patients chosen for sequencing. Among the patients, all had severe acquired aplastic anemia. Blood samples were obtained from patients who had received no prior therapy. General study points: The CD8+ Simpson's diversity of patients and controls was not significantly different.

The receptor's source is a human donor with aplastic anemia. Specimen: sorted CD4+, CD8+, or CD8+CD57+ T cells (not recorded which) from PBMCs. The chain employs TRBV19 and TRBJ1-3; D might be TRBD1 (5 bases). The CDR3 sequence is CATSDTSGSTIYF. The CDR3 DNA sequence: TGTGCCACCTCGGACACCTCTGGAAGCACCATATATTTT.